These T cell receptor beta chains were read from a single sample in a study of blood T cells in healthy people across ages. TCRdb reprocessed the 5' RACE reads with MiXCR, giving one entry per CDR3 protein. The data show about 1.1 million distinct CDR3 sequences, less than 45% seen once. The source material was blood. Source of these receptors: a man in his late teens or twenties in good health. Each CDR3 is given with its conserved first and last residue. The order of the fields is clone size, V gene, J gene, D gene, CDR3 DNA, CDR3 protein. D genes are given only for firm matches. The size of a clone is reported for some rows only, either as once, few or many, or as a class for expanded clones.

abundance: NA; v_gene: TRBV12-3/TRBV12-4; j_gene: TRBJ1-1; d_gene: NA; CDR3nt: TGTGCCAGCAGCCTAGGGGGTGTGATCACTGAAGCTTTCTTT; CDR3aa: CASSLGGVITEAFF
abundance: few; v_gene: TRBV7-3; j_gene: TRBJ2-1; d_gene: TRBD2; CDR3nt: TGTGCCAGCAGCTTTTTGGCTAGCGGAAAATACAATGAGCAGTTCTTC; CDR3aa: CASSFLASGKYNEQFF
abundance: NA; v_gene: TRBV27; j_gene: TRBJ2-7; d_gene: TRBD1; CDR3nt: TGTGCCAGCAGTTTAAGAGGGACAGGTTACTACGAGCAGTACTTC; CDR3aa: CASSLRGTGYYEQYF
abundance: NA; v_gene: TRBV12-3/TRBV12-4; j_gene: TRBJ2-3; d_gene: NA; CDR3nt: TGTGCCAGCAGCGTTGCCCGTGTCTCAGATGCGCAGTATTTT; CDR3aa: CASSVARVSDAQYF
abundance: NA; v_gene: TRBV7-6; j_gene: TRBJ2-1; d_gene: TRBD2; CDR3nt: TGTGCCAGCAGCTTATTGGGACTAGCGAGCAATGAGCAGTTCTTC; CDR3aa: CASSLLGLASNEQFF
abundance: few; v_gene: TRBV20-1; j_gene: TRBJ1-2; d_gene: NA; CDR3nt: TGCAGTGCCCCCTCAGAGGAGAGGAATGGCTACACCTTC; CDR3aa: CSAPSEERNGYTF
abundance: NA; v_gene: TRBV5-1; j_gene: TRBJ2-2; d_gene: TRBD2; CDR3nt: TGCGCCAGCAGCCGCGGGAGGAACACCGGGGAGCTGTTTTTT; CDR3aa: CASSRGRNTGELFF
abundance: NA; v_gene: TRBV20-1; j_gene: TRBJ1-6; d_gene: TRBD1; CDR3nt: TGCAGTGCTAAGCAGGGGGCTCCTGATTCACCCCTCCACTTT; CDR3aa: CSAKQGAPDSPLHF
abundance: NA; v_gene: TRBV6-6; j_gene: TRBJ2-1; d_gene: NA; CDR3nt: TGTGCCAGCAGCCTCACGACGGGGGAGGACGAGCAGTTCTTC; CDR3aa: CASSLTTGEDEQFF
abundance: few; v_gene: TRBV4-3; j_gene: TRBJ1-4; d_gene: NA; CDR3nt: TGCGCCAGCAGCCAAGATTACAGGGACCGAGAAAAACTGTTTTTT; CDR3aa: CASSQDYRDREKLFF
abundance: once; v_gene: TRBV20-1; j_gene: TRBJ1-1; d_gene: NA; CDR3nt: TGCAGTGCTGCCCCTGGGGGTTCTGAATCTTTCTTT; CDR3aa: CSAAPGGSESFF
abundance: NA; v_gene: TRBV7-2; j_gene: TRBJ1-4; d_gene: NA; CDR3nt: TGTGCCAGCAGCTCCGACCTGACGAGGGGGACCGAAAAACTGTTTTTT; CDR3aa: CASSSDLTRGTEKLFF
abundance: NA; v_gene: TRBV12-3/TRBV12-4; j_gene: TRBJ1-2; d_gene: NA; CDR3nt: TGTACCAGCAGTTTAGATGGACAGATTAACTATGGCTACACCTTC; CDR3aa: CTSSLDGQINYGYTF
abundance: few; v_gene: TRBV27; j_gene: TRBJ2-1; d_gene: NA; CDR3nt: TGTGCCAGCAGCGGAGGGACAGCTTACAATGAGCAGTTCTTC; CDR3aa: CASSGGTAYNEQFF
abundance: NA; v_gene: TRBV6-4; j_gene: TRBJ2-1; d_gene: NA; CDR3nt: TGTGCCAGCAGTGACGATGGCGGTACTTACAATGAGCAGTTCTTC; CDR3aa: CASSDDGGTYNEQFF
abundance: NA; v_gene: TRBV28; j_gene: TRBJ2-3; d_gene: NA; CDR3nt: TGTGCCAGCAGTTTATTAGGCGCAGGGTATGAGGACACAGATACGCAGTATTTT; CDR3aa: CASSLLGAGYEDTDTQYF
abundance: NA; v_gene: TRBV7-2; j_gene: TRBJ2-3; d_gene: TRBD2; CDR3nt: TGTGCCAGCAGCTTAGGTCTAGCGGGGGACCCTAGCACAGATACGCAGTATTTT; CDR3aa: CASSLGLAGDPSTDTQYF
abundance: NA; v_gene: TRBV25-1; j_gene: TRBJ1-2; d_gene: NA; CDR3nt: TGTGCCAGCAGCCAGGGGAAATTGAGTGGCTACACCTTC; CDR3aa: CASSQGKLSGYTF
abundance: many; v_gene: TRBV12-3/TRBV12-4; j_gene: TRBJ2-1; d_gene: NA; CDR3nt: TGTGCCAGCAGTTTCCCTCCGGGGGCGTCCTACAATGAGCAGTTCTTC; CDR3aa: CASSFPPGASYNEQFF
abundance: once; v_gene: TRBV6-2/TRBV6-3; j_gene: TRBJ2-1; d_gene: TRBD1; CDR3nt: TGTGCCAGCAGTTACGGGACAGGAGAGCAGTTCTTC; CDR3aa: CASSYGTGEQFF
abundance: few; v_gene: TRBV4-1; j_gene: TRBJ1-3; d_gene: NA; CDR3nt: TGCGCCAGCAGCCAAGATGCCAACTCTGGAAACACCATATATTTT; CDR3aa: CASSQDANSGNTIYF
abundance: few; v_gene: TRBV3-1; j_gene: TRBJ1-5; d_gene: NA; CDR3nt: TGTGCCAGCAGCCCACCGCCAGGGGAGTCGGGCAATCAGCCCCAGCATTTT; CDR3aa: CASSPPPGESGNQPQHF
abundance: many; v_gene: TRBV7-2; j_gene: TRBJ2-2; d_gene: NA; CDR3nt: TGTGCCAGCAGCTTAATGGCTGGGGAGCTGTTTTTT; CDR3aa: CASSLMAGELFF
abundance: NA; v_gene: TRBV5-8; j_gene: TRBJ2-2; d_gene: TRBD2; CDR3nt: TGTGCCAGCAGCAAAACTAGCGGGGTAAACACCGGGGAGCTGTTTTTT; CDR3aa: CASSKTSGVNTGELFF
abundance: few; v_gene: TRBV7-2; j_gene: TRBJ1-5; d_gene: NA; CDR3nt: TGTGCCAGCAGCTTAGAATGGGGCAGGGATTCTAATCAGCCCCAGCATTTT; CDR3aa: CASSLEWGRDSNQPQHF
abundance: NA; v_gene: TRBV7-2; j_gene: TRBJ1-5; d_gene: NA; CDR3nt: TGTGCCGGCAGCTTAGTAGAACAGTCCAGTAATCAGCCCCAGCATTTT; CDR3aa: CAGSLVEQSSNQPQHF
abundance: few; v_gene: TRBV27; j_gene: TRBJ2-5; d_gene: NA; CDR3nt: TGTGCCAGCGGGCCCGCAAGACCACAAGAGACCCAGTACTTC; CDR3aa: CASGPARPQETQYF
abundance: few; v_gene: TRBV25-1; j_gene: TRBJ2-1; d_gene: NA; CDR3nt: TGTGCCAGCAGTGAGGGGGTGGGGTCCTACAATGAGCAGTTCTTC; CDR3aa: CASSEGVGSYNEQFF
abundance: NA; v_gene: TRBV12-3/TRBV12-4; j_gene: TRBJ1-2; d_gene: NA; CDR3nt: TGTGCCAGCACCCCCGGGGGGGGATGGGGTTATGGCTACACCTTC; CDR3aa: CASTPGGGWGYGYTF
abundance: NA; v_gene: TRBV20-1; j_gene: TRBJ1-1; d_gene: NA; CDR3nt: TGCAGCGCTTTACGGGGAGGAGGGGGCACTGAAGCTTTCTTT; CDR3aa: CSALRGGGGTEAFF
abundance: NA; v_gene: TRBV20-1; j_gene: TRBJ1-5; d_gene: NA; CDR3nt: TGCAGTGCTAGCTACAGGGAAAGGAATCAGCCCCAGCATTTT; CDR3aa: CSASYRERNQPQHF
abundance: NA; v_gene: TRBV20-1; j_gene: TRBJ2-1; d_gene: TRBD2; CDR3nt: TGCAGTGCTAGGGGACTAGACCGCTCCTACAATGAGCAGTTCTTC; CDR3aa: CSARGLDRSYNEQFF
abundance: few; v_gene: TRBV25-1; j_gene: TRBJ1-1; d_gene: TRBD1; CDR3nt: TGTGCCAGCAGTGAGACCCAGGGGGACACTGAAGCTTTCTTT; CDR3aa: CASSETQGDTEAFF
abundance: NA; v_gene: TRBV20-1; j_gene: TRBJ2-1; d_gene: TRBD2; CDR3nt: TGCAGTGCTAGAGGACTAGCGGGGGCCTTGGATGAGCAGTTCTTC; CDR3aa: CSARGLAGALDEQFF
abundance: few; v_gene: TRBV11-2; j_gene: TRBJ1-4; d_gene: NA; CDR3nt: TGTGCCAGCAGCTTAGAAGGAAAAACTAATGAAAAACTGTTTTTT; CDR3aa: CASSLEGKTNEKLFF
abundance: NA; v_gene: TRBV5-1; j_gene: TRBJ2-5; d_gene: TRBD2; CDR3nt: TGCGCCAGCAGCTTGCCCCGGGGGGTCTACAATGAGCAGTACTTC; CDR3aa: CASSLPRGVYNEQYF
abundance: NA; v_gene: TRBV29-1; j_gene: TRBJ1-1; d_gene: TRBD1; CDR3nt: TGCAGCGTTAGGACAGGGCTGTCTCTTAATGAAGCTTTCTTT; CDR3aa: CSVRTGLSLNEAFF
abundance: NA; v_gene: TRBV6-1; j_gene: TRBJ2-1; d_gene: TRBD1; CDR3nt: TGTGCCAGCAGTCCAACAGGGGGCCCTGAGCAGTTCTTC; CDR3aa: CASSPTGGPEQFF
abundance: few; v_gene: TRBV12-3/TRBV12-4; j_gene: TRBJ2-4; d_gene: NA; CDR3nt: TGTGCCAGCAGCTCCCTACCACTGGGGTTGCGGCTCGGAAACATTCAGTACTTC; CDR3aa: CASSSLPLGLRLGNIQYF
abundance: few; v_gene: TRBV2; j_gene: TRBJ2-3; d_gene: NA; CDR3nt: TGTGCCAGCTTCGTTTCAGATACGCAGTATTTT; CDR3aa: CASFVSDTQYF
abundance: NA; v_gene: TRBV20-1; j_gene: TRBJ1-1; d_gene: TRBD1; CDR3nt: TGCAGTGCTACCGAAACCGGGACAGTGAACACTGAAGCTTTCTTT; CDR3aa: CSATETGTVNTEAFF
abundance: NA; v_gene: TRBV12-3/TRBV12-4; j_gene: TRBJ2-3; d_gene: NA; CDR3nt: TGTGCCAGCAGTGAGTCGACTACAAGCACAGATACGCAGTATTTT; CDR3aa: CASSESTTSTDTQYF
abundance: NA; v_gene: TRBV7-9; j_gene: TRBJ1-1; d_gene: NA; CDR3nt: TGTGCCAGCAGCTCCCCGGACAGTTACACTGAAGCTTTCTTT; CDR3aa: CASSSPDSYTEAFF
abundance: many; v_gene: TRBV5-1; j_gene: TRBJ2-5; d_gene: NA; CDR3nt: TGCGCCAGCAGCTTAGGGCCAGAAGAGACCCAGTACTTC; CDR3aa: CASSLGPEETQYF
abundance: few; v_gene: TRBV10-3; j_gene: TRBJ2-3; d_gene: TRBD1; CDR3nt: TGTGCCATCAGTGAGCCTGGGACAGCGTCAGATACGCAGTATTTT; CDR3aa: CAISEPGTASDTQYF
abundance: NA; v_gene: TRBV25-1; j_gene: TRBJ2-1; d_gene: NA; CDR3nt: TGTGCCAGCAGTGGGATTAATGAGCAGTTCTTC; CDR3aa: CASSGINEQFF
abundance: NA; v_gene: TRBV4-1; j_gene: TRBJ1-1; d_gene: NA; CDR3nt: TGCGCCAGCAGCCAACGGAACAGGGAGGATTCTGAAGCTTTCTTT; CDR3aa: CASSQRNREDSEAFF
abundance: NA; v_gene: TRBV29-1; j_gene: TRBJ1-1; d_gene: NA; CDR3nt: TGCAGCGTTGAGCCAGCCGGGAACACTGAAGCTTTCTTT; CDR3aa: CSVEPAGNTEAFF
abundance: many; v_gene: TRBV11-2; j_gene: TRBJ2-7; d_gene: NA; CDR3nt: TGTGCCAGCAGCTCTTTACGCAGCACCTACGAGCAGTACTTC; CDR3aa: CASSSLRSTYEQYF
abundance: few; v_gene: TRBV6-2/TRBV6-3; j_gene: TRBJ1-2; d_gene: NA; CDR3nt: TGTGCCAGCAGTTACTCGGGAGTCGACTATGGCTACACCTTC; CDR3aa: CASSYSGVDYGYTF
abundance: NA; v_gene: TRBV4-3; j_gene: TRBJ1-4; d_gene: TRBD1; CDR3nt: TGCGCCAGCAGCCAAGAGTTCGACAGGGGGCTTGAAAAACTGTTTTTT; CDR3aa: CASSQEFDRGLEKLFF
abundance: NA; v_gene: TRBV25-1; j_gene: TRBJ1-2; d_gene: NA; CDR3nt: TGTGCCAGCAGTGAATTTAGGCCCCCTAACTATGGCTACACCTTC; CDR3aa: CASSEFRPPNYGYTF
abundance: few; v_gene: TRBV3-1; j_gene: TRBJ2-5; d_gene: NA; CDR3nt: TGTGCCAGCAGCGTACCCTATGGGGAGACCCAGTACTTC; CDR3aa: CASSVPYGETQYF
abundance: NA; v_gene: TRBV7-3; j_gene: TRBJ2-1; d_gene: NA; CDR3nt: TGTGCCAGCAGCCTAAGCAAAGACAATGAGCAGTTCTTC; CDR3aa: CASSLSKDNEQFF
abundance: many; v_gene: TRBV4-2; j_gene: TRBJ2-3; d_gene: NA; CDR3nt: TGTGCCAGCAGCCAAGATCCGACAGGGACTCTCACAGATACGCAGTATTTT; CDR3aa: CASSQDPTGTLTDTQYF
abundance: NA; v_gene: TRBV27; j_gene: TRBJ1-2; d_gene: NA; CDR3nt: TGTGCCAGCAATTTATCCGCCGGGATTAACTATGGCTACACCTTC; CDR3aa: CASNLSAGINYGYTF
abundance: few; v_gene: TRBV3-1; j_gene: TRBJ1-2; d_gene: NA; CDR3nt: TGTGCCAGCAGCCCCGGGGCGGTCGATGGCTACACCTTC; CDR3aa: CASSPGAVDGYTF
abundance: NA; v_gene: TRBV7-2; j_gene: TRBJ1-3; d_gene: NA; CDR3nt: TGTGCCAGCAGCTTATTATTGACTGCTGGAAACACCATATATTTT; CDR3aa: CASSLLLTAGNTIYF
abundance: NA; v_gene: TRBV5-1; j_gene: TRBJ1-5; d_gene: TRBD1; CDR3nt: TGCGCCAGCAGCCAGACAGGGTCTCAGCCCCAGCATTTT; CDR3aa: CASSQTGSQPQHF